These 23 T cell receptor beta chains came from one sample sequenced in a study of blood T cell repertoires in COVID-19. Only in-frame clones appear in the TCRdb table, and some are missing; sequencing was by immunoSEQ multiplex PCR. The repertoire has about 180,000 clones, approximately 80% of them found once; the top ten carry roughly 14%. Sequenced input: PBMCs or T cells enriched from blood (not recorded which). The receptors were sampled from a man between 60 and 70 years old who had been exposed to COVID-19.

This rearrangement joins TRBV7-9 to TRBJ2-3; 11 bases fit TRBD2. Unmatched junction bases numbered 9, after V lost 5 bases and J lost 8 bases. From germline, CDR1 is SEHNR and CDR2 FQNEAQ (reference sequence). The CDR3 has 15 amino acids. CDR3 sequence reads: CASSTGTSGPGTQYF. CDR3 sequence (DNA): TGTGCCAGCAGCACAGGGACTAGCGGCCCGGGTACGCAGTATTTT.

The chain has TRBV4-3 and TRBJ2-2, with 14 bases fitting TRBD2. J was trimmed by 5 bases and V by 3 bases; bases with no gene match: 8. Germline CDR1 is LGHNA and CDR2 is YSLEER. The CDR3 is 18 residues long. CDR3 DNA: TGCGCCAGCAGCCAGACGGGACTAGCGGGAGATGGGACCGGGGAGCTGTTTTTT. Amino acid sequence: CASSQTGLAGDGTGELFF.

In its sample, this clone was seen a few times. The chain joins TRBV30 to TRBJ1-3; 7 nucleotides line up with TRBD1. Unmatched junction bases numbered 9, after V lost 3 bases and J lost 4 bases. This CDR3 has 15 residues. Germline assignment: CDR1 GTSNPN and CDR2 SVGIG (reference sequence). In nucleotides, the CDR3 is TGTGCCTGGAGCGGGACAGCCGTGTCAGGAAACACCATATATTTT. Its protein product is CAWSGTAVSGNTIYF.

The DNA for the CDR3 is TGTGCCAGCAGCGTAGAGTCGGGACAGTATAATTCACCCCTCCACTTT. It encodes CASSVESGQYNSPLHF. J is TRBJ1-6 and V is TRBV9; 7 nucleotides match TRBD1. With 0 bases clipped from V and 4 bases from J, the junction kept 4 bases outside the gene matches. The CDR3 is made up of 16 amino acids. Germline assignment: CDR1 SGDLS and CDR2 YYNGEE. The variable domain in full, with the rest retrieved from reference TRBV9 and TRBJ1-6, is DSGVTQTPKHLITATGQRVTLRCSPRSGDLSVYWYQQSLDQGLQFLIQYYNGEERAKGNILERFSAQQFPDLHSELNLSSLELGDSALYFCASSVESGQYNSPLHFGNGTRLTVT.

The chain combines TRBV6-5 with TRBJ2-7, with unresolved D. CDR3 length: 14 residues. Germline V gives CDR1 MNHEY, CDR2 SVGAGI. V was clipped by 0 bases and J by 2 bases, with 8 bases between them. DNA of the CDR3: TGTGCCAGCAGTTACTCAGCCGAGGCCTACGAGCAGTACTTC. This gives the protein CASSYSAEAYEQYF.

DNA of the CDR3: TGTGCCAGCAGGCGTCCGGGACAGGGGTCGACTGGCTACACCTTC. It is translated as CASRRPGQGSTGYTF. The chain is built from TRBV11-2 and TRBJ1-2; TRBD1 aligns across 10 bases. The V gene's germline CDR1 is SGHAT and CDR2 FQNNGV. The junction had 11 bases not matched to a gene; V was cut back by 6 bases and J by 7 bases. The CDR3 spans 15 residues.

The chain combines TRBV7-2 with TRBJ2-6, with D hard to call. This CDR3 has 15 residues. Germline V gene lookup returns CDR1 SGHTA and CDR2 FQGNSA. V was shortened by 5 bases and J by 0 bases, with 8 bases between the two germline ends. In DNA, the CDR3 is TGTGCCAGCAGCAGAACTGACTCTGGGGCCAACGTCCTGACTTTC. Its protein product is CASSRTDSGANVLTF.

The V call is TRBV6-2 or TRBV6-3, the J call TRBJ1-5; 7 nucleotides match TRBD1. J gave up 1 base and V 6 bases, and 9 bases lay outside the gene matches. The CDR3 covers 16 residues. Per germline, CDR1 MNHEY and CDR2 SVGEGT. For the CDR3, the DNA is TGTGCCAGCAGCAACCTTGGGACAGTGAGCAATCAGCCCCAGCATTTT. Protein sequence: CASSNLGTVSNQPQHF.

The gene calls are TRBV24-1 and TRBJ1-2, with TRBD1 matching over 7 bases. The CDR3 is 14 residues long. CDR1 and CDR2 (germline): KGHDR, SFDVKD. With 3 bases clipped from V and 8 bases from J, the junction kept 8 bases outside the gene matches. The CDR3 region has the DNA TGTGCCACCAGTGATCCAATAATACAGGGGGGCTACACCTTC. It encodes CATSDPIIQGGYTF.

This clone was observed at least ten times. This chain links TRBV13 with TRBJ2-2; perhaps TRBD2 as D (6 bases). V lost 4 bases, J lost 8 bases, and 14 bases lay in between. The CDR3 has 14 residues. The germline CDR1 and CDR2 sequences are PRHDT and FYEKMQ (reference sequence). The CDR3 coding sequence is TGTGCCAGCAGCTACGGGACTCTGAGGGGGGAGCTGTTTTTT. Its translation: CASSYGTLRGELFF.

V gene TRBV19 combines with J gene TRBJ2-1; weak D call: TRBD2 (8 bases). This CDR3 contains 16 residues. The germline V gene has CDR1 LNHDA and CDR2 SQIVND (reference sequence). V was cut by 3 bases and J by 8 bases, with 20 bases left in between. CDR3 nucleotide sequence: TGTGCCAGTAGTATCCGCACAGGGGCGGGAGGTGATGAGCAGTTCTTC. This translates into CASSIRTGAGGDEQFF.

This chain uses TRBV5-4 with TRBJ2-5; 10 bases fit TRBD2. Germline assignment: CDR1 SGHNT and CDR2 YYREEE (reference sequence). CDR3 length: 15 residues. The V segment lost 1 base and the J segment 2 bases; nucleotides outside the gene matches: 2. The CDR3 DNA is TGTGCCAGCAGCTTGACTAGCGGGACACAAGAGACCCAGTACTTC. Translation: CASSLTSGTQETQYF.

CDR3: CASSEARGSGYTF. Here the CDR3 DNA reads TGTGCCAGCAGTGAAGCCAGGGGGTCTGGCTACACCTTC. The V and J genes are TRBV2 and TRBJ1-2; TRBD1 agrees at 7 bases. V was pared by 0 bases and J by 7 bases, with 2 bases of the junction left unmatched. The CDR3 sequence is 13 residues long. In germline, CDR1 is SNHLY, CDR2 FYNNEI.

The DNA of the CDR3 is TGTGCCTGGAGTGTACAGCCCACTAACTATGGCTACACCTTC. Residues: CAWSVQPTNYGYTF. The J gene is TRBJ1-2, the V gene TRBV30, with no clear D. Per germline, CDR1 GTSNPN and CDR2 SVGIG (reference sequence). CDR3 length: 14 amino acids. V was trimmed by 0 bases and J by 0 bases, leaving 8 bases between them.

The chain carries TRBV5-6 and TRBJ1-5; D remains unclear. Trimming removed 0 bases at V and 5 bases at J, with 9 bases between. CDR1 is SGHDT, CDR2 YYEEEE, per germline. The CDR3 loop spans 14 amino acids. CDR3 bases: TGTGCCAGCAGCTTGGGGCAGCGAGATCAGCCCCAGCATTTT. Its translation: CASSLGQRDQPQHF.

The rearrangement links TRBV30 to TRBJ1-6, with D unresolved. Deletions cut 3 bases from V and 0 bases from J, with 9 bases between. CDR3 length: 15 residues. CDR1 GTSNPN and CDR2 SVGIG come from the germline V gene (reference sequence). The CDR3 here is CAWREGFSYNSPLHF. The CDR3, as DNA: TGTGCCTGGAGGGAGGGATTCTCCTATAATTCACCCCTCCACTTT.

The CDR3 coding sequence is TGCGCCAGCAGCTCAATCAGGGGTTTTAAGACTGAAGCTTTCTTT. Encoded protein: CASSSIRGFKTEAFF. The chain uses TRBV5-1 and TRBJ1-1, with D perhaps matching TRBD1 (6 bases). Germline V gene sequence: CDR1 SGHRS, CDR2 YFSETQ. This CDR3 spans 15 amino acids. V was shortened by 3 bases and J by 5 bases, with 17 bases between the two germline ends.

This chain uses TRBV11-2 with TRBJ2-7, with TRBD2 matching over 7 bases. V shed 0 bases, J shed 2 bases, and the junction held 4 bases outside the gene matches. Germline lookup yields CDR1 SGHAT and CDR2 FQNNGV. This CDR3 comprises 15 residues. CDR3 bases: TGTGCCAGCAGCTTAGAGGCCGGGAGGACCTACGAGCAGTACTTC. This translates into CASSLEAGRTYEQYF.

The chain couples TRBV30 to TRBJ1-6; D not certain. The germline V gene encodes CDR1 GTSNPN and CDR2 SVGIG (reference sequence). This CDR3 is built from 14 residues. V dropped 2 bases and J dropped 0 bases, with 5 bases sitting between them. The CDR3 DNA sequence: TGTGCCTGGAGTAGTAGCTCCTATAATTCACCCCTCCACTTT. Residues: CAWSSSSYNSPLHF.

This rearrangement joins TRBV21-1 to TRBJ2-1; the DNA was not used to check the table's D call, TRBD2. TRBV21-1 is a known pseudogene. CDR3 length: 15 amino acids. CDR3 DNA sequence: TGTGCCAGCAGCCCCCGTCCGAGGACCTACAATGAGCAGTTCTTC. It is translated as CASSPRPRTYNEQFF.

The chain joins TRBV10-2 to TRBJ1-6, with TRBD1 matching 9 bases. The trim removed 6 bases at V and 4 bases at J, leaving 1 base unmatched. The germline V gene has CDR1 WSHSY and CDR2 SAAADI. The CDR3 length is 14 residues. The CDR3 is CASRGTGYNSPLHF. DNA for the CDR3: TGCGCCAGCAGGGGGACAGGGTATAATTCACCCCTCCACTTT.

The rearrangement joins TRBV5-1 to TRBJ2-3; D not certain. The germline V gene encodes CDR1 SGHRS and CDR2 YFSETQ. The V and J ends lost 1 base and 5 bases respectively, with 5 bases between them. CDR3 length: 12 amino acids. The CDR3 loop reads CASSLYGDTQYF. The CDR3 DNA reads as TGCGCCAGCAGCTTGTACGGAGATACGCAGTATTTT.

The chain joins TRBV28 to TRBJ1-2; TRBD1 matches 9 bases. Losses at the gene ends were 7 bases for V and 1 base for J; bases not matched to a gene: 7. Germline loops: CDR1 MDHEN, CDR2 SYDVKM. The length of the CDR3 is 15 residues. The CDR3 spells CASTITGGNNYGYTF. The CDR3 nucleotides are TGTGCCAGCACCATAACAGGGGGCAATAACTATGGCTACACCTTC.